This T cell receptor beta chain was retrieved from a study of CD8+ T cells in alopecia areata. Findings and caveats of the study: Among the top 100, expanded CD8+ clones, as well as scalp clonality, were significantly decreased by tofacitinib. Higher clonality was seen in lesional scalp than in normal scalp, especially in alopecia totalis/universalis.

cDNA serving as the sequencing template came from extracted, reverse transcribed RNA. Profiling relied on immunoSEQ multiplex PCR, and the TCRdb table lists in-frame clones only, not all of them. The table lists approximately 300,000 clones, 58% of them singletons. Indicated treatment: oral pan-JAK inhibitor, 5-10 mg twice daily. V dropped 4 bases and J dropped 4 bases, with 13 bases sitting between them. The germline V gene has CDR1 SQVTM and CDR2 ANQGSEA. This CDR3 comprises 13 residues. Notes on this clone: As yet, its antigen is unknown.

The origin of this receptor is a human donor with alopecia areata. The sequencing here drew on CD4+ T cells sorted from blood, taken at week 24, from a patient treated with tofacitinib. The rearrangement uses TRBV29-1 and TRBJ2-5; D gene unclear. DNA for the CDR3: TGCAGCGTTGTTGGGGTTATGCGAGAGACCCAGTACTTC. Its translation: CSVVGVMRETQYF. Based on the CDR3 plus reference TRBV29-1 and TRBJ2-5, the full variable domain is SAVISQKPSRDICQRGTSLTIQCQVDSQVTMMFWYRQQPGQSLTLIATANQGSEATYESGFVIDKFPISRPNLTFSTLTVSNMSPEDSSIYLCSVVGVMRETQYFGPGTRLLVL.